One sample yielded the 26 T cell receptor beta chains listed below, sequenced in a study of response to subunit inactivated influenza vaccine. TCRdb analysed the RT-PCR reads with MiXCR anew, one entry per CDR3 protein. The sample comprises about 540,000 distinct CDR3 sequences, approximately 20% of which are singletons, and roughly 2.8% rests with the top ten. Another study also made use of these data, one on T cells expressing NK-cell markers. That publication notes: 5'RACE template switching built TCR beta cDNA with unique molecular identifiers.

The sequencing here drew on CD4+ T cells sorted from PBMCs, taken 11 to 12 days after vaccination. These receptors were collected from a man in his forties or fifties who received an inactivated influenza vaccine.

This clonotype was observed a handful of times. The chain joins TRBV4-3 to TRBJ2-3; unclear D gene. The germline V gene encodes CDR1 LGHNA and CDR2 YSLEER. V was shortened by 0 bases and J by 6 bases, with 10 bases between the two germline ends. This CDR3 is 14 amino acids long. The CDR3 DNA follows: TGCGCCAGCAGCCAAGATAGAGGCCCGGATACGCAGTATTTT. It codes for CASSQDRGPDTQYF.

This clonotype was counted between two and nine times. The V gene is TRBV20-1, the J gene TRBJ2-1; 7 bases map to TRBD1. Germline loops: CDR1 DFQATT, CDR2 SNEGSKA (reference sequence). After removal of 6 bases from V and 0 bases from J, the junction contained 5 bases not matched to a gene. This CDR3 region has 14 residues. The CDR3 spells CSAPTGSSYNEQFF. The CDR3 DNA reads TGCAGTGCACCGACAGGGAGCTCCTACAATGAGCAGTTCTTC.

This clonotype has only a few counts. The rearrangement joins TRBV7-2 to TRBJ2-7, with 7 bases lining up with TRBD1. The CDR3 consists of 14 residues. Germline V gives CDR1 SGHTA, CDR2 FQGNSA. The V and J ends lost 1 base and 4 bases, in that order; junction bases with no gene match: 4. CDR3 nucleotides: TGTGCCAGCAGCTTAGGAGGGGGCGGATACGAGCAGTACTTC. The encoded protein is CASSLGGGGYEQYF. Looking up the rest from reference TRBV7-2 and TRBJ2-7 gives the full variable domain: GAGVSQSPSNKVTEKGKDVELRCDPISGHTALYWYRQSLGQGLEFLIYFQGNSAPDKSGLPSDRFSAERTGGSVSTLTIQRTQQEDSAVYLCASSLGGGGYEQYFGPGTRLTVT.

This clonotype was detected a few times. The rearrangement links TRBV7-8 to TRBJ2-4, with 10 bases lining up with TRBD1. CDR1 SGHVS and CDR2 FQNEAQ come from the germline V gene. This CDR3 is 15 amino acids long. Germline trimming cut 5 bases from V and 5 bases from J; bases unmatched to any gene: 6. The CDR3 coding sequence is TGTGCCAGCAGCACGACAGGGGGCGCTGAAAACATTCAGTACTTC. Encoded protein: CASSTTGGAENIQYF.

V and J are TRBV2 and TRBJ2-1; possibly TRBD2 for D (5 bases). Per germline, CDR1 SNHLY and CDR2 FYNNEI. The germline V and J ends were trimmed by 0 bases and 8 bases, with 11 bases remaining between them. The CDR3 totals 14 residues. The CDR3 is CASSEALEGDEQFF. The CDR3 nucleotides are TGTGCCAGCAGTGAAGCGCTTGAGGGAGATGAGCAGTTCTTC. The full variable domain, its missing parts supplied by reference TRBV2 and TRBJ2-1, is EPEVTQTPSHQVTQMGQEVILRCVPISNHLYFYWYRQILGQKVEFLVSFYNNEISEKSEIFDDQFSVERPDGSNFTLKIRSTKLEDSAMYFCASSEALEGDEQFFGPGTRLTVL.

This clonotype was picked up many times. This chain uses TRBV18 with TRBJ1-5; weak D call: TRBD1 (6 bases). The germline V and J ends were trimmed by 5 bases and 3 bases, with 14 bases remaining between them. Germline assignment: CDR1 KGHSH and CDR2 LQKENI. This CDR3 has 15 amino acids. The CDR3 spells CASSYDRTVNQPQHF. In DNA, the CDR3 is TGTGCCAGCTCATATGACAGGACCGTCAATCAGCCCCAGCATTTT.

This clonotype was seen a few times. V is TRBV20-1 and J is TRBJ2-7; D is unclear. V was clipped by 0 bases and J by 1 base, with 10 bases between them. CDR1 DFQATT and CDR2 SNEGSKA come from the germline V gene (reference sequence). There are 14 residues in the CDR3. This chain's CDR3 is CSARDIRASYEQYF. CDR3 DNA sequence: TGCAGTGCTAGAGATATCCGGGCGTCCTACGAGCAGTACTTC.

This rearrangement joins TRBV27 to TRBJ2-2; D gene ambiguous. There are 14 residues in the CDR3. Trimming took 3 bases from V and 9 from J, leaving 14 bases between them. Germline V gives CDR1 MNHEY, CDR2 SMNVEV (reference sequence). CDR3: CASSFGAVYRELFF. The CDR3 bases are TGTGCCAGCAGTTTTGGTGCAGTTTACCGGGAGCTGTTTTTT.

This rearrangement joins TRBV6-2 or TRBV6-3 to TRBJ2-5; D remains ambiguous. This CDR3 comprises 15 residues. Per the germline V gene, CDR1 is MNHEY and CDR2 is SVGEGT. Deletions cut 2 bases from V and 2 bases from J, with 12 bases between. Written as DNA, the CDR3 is TGTGCCAGCAGTTACGGCGCGAGGTTTCAAGAGACCCAGTACTTC. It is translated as CASSYGARFQETQYF.

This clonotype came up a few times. This CDR3 reads CASSRNQGYEQYF. The CDR3 coding sequence is TGTGCCAGCAGCAGAAATCAGGGCTACGAGCAGTACTTC. This rearrangement joins TRBV7-2 to TRBJ2-7; D possibly corresponds to TRBD1 (5 bases). This CDR3 region has 13 residues. Trimming stripped 5 bases from V and 3 bases from J, with 11 bases between. The germline gives CDR1 SGHTA, CDR2 FQGNSA.

In DNA, the CDR3 is TGTGCCAGCAGTGACTCGGCAGGGGTGAACTATGGCTACACCTTC. It codes for CASSDSAGVNYGYTF. The chain links TRBV6-4 to TRBJ1-2, with D maybe TRBD1 (6 bases). Trimming took off 0 bases at V and 2 bases at J, with 10 bases between the two ends. This CDR3 spans 15 amino acids. The germline gives CDR1 MRHNA, CDR2 SNTAGT.

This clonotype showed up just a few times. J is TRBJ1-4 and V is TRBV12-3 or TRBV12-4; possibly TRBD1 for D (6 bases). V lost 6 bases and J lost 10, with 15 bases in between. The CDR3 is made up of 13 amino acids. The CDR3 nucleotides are TGTGCCAGCAGCCTCAACAGGGACGGAAAACTGTTTTTT. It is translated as CASSLNRDGKLFF.

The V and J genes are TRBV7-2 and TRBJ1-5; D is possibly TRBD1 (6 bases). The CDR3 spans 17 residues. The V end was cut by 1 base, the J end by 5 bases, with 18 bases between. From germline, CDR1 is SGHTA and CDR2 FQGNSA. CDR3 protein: CASSLGFRGGQDQPQHF. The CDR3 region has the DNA TGTGCCAGCAGCTTAGGTTTTAGGGGGGGGCAGGATCAGCCCCAGCATTTT.

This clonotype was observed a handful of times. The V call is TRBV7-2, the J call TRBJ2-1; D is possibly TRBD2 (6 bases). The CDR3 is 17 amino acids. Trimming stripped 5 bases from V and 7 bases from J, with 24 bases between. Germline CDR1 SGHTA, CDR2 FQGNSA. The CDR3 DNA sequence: TGTGCCAGCAGCCGAGCCCCGACTAGTGGGGCTAGGAATGAGCAGTTCTTC. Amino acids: CASSRAPTSGARNEQFF.

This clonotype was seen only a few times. The CDR3: CASSLFRPDRNTEAFF. CDR3 in DNA: TGTGCCAGCAGCTTATTTAGACCGGACCGGAACACTGAAGCTTTCTTT. This chain uses TRBV21-1 with TRBJ1-1. TRBV21-1 is an annotated pseudogene. This CDR3 spans 16 amino acids.

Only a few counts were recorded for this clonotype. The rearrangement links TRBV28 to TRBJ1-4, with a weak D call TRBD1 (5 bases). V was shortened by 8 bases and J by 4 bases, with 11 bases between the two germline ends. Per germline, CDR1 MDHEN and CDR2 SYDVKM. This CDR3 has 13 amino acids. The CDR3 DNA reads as TGTGCCAGCTTTGGACATGGTAATGAAAAACTGTTTTTT. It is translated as CASFGHGNEKLFF.

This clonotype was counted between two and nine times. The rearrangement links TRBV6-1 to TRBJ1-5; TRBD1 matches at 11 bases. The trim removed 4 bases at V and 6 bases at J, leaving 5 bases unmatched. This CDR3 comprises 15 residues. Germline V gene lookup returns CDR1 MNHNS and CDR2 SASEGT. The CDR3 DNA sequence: TGTGCCAGCAGTGGGACAGGGGGCATTAGTCAGCCCCAGCATTTT. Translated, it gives CASSGTGGISQPQHF.

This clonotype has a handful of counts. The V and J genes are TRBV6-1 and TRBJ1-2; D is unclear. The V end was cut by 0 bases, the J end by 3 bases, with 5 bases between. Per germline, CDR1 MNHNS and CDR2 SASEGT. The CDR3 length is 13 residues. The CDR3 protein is CASSEAADYGYTF. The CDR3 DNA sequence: TGTGCCAGCAGTGAAGCAGCAGACTATGGCTACACCTTC.

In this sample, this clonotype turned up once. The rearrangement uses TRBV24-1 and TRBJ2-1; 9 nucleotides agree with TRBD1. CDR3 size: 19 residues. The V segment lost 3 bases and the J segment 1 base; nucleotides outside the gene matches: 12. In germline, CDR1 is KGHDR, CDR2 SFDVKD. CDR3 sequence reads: CATSDPSLAGTGSYNEQFF. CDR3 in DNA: TGTGCCACCAGTGATCCTTCGTTAGCCGGGACAGGGTCCTACAATGAGCAGTTCTTC.

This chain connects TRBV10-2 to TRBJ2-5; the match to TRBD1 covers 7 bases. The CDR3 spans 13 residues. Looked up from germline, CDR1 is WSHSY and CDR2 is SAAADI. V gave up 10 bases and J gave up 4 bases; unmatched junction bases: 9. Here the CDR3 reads CATRITGAETQYF. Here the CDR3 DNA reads TGCGCCACTCGGATAACAGGGGCAGAGACCCAGTACTTC.

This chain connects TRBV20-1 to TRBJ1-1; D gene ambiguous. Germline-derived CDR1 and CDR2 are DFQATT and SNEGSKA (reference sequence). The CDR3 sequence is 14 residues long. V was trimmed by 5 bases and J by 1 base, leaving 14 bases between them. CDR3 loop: CSAPSPSGNTEAFF. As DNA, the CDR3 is TGCAGTGCTCCATCCCCTTCGGGGAACACTGAAGCTTTCTTT.

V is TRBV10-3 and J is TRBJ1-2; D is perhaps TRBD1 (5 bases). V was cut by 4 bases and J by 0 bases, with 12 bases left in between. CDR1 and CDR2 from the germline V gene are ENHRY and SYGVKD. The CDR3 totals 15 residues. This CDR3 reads CAISGEGRTNYGYTF. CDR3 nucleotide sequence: TGTGCCATCAGTGGAGAGGGACGGACTAACTATGGCTACACCTTC.

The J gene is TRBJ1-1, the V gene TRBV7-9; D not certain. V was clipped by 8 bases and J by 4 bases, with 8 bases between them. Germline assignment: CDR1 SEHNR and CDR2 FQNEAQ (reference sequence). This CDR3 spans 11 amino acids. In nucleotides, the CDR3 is TGTGCCAGCTTATCAATCACTGAAGCTTTCTTT. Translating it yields CASLSITEAFF.

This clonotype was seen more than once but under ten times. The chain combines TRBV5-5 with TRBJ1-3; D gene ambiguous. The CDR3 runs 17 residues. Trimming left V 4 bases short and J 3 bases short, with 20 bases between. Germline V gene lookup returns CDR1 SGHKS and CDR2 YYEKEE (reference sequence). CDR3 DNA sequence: TGTGCCAGCAGCCCGGCGGCGGGCCGGGCGAGTGGAAACACCATATATTTT. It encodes CASSPAAGRASGNTIYF.

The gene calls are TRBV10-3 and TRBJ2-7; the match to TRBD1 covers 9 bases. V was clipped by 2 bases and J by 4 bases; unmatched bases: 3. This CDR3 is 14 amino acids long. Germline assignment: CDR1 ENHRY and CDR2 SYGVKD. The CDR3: CAISEPDRGYEQYF. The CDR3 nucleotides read TGTGCCATCAGTGAGCCGGACAGGGGATACGAGCAGTACTTC.

The CDR3 region is CSGTRPLYEQYF. CDR3 nucleotide sequence: TGCAGTGGGACCCGGCCCCTCTACGAGCAGTACTTC. The chain combines TRBV20-1 with TRBJ2-7; no definite D call. Trimming took 7 bases from V and 3 from J, leaving 13 bases between them. The CDR3 loop spans 12 amino acids. Germline CDR1 DFQATT, CDR2 SNEGSKA (reference sequence).